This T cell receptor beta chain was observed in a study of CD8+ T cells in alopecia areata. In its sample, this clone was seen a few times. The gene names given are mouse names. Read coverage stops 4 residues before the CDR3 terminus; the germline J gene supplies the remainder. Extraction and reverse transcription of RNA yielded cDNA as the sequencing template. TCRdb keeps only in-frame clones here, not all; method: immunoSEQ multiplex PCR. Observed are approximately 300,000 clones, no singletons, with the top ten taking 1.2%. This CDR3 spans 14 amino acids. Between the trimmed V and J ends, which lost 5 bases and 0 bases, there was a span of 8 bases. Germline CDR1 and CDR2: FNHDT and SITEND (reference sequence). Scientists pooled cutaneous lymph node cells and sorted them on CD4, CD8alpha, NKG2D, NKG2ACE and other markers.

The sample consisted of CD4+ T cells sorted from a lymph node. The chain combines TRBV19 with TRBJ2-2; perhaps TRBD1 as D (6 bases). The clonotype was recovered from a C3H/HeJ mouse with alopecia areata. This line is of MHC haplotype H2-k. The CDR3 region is CASRDSANTGQLYF. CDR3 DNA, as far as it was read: TGTGCCAGCAGGGACAGTGCAAACACCGGG. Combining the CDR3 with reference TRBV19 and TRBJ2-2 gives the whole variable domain GGIITQTPKFLIGQEGQKLTLKCQQNFNHDTMYWYRQDSGKGLRLIYYSITENDLQKGDLSEGYDASREKKSSFSLTVTSAQKNEMAVFLCASRDSANTGQLYFGEGSKLTVL.